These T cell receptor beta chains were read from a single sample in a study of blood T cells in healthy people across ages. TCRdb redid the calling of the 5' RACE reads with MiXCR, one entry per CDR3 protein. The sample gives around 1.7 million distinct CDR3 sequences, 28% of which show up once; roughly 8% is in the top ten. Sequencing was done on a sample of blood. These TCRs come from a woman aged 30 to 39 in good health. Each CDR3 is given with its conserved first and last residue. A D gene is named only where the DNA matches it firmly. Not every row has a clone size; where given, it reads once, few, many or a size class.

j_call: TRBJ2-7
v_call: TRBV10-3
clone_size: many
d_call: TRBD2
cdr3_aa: CAISDPGTSGNTYEQYF
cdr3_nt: TGTGCCATCAGTGACCCCGGGACTAGCGGGAACACCTACGAGCAGTACTTC

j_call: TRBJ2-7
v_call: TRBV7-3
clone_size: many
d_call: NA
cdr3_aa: CASSVQGGYEQYF
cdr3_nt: TGTGCCAGCAGCGTCCAGGGGGGCTACGAGCAGTACTTC

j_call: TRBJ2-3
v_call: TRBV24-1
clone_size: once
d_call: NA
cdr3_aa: CATSGPGSQGDTQYF
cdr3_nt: TGTGCCACCAGTGGTCCCGGGAGCCAAGGAGATACGCAGTATTTT

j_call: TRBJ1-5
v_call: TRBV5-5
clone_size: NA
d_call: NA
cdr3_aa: CASSLRPETGGNQPQHF
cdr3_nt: TGTGCCAGCAGCTTGAGACCTGAGACAGGAGGCAATCAGCCCCAGCATTTT

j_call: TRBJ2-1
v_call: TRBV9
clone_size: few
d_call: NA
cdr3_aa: CASSPRLGLNEQFF
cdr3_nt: TGTGCCAGCAGCCCGAGACTGGGGCTGAATGAGCAGTTCTTC

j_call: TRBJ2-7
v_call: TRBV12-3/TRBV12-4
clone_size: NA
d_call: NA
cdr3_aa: CASSLAGRATYEQYF
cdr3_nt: TGTGCCAGCAGTTTAGCGGGCAGGGCAACCTACGAGCAGTACTTC

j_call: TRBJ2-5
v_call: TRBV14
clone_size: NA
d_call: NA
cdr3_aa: CASSQEGGGRVVETQYF
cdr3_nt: TGTGCCAGCAGCCAAGAGGGAGGCGGCAGGGTGGTGGAGACCCAGTACTTC

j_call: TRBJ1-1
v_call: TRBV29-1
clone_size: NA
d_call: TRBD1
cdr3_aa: CSARPRTGLQNTEAFF
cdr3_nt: TGCAGCGCCCGACCCCGGACAGGGTTGCAGAACACTGAAGCTTTCTTT

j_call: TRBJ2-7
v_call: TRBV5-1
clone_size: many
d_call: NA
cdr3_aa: CASSPKAGPYEQYF
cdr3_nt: TGCGCCAGCAGCCCGAAGGCGGGGCCCTACGAGCAGTACTTC

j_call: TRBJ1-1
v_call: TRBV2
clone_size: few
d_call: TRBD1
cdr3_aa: CASSEVAGGTEAFF
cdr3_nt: TGTGCCAGCAGTGAAGTGGCAGGGGGCACTGAAGCTTTCTTT

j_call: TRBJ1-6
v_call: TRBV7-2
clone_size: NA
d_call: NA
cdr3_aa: CASSLGGAADGSPLHF
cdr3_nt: TGTGCCAGCAGCTTAGGAGGAGCGGCCGACGGGTCACCCCTCCACTTT

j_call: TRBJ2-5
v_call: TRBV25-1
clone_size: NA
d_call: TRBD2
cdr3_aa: CASSAFSSGRGETQYF
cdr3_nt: TGTGCCAGCAGCGCCTTCTCTAGCGGGAGAGGGGAGACCCAGTACTTC

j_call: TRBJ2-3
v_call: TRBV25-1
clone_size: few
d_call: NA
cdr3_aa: CASSVSGPDTQYF
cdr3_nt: TGTGCCAGCAGTGTAAGCGGGCCTGATACGCAGTATTTT

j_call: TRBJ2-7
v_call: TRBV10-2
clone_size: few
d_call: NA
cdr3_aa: CASSEQGLAYEQYF
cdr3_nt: TGCGCCAGCAGTGAGCAGGGTCTAGCCTACGAGCAGTACTTC

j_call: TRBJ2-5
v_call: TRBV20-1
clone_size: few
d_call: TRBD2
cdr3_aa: CSASRTSGGPQETQYF
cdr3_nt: TGCAGTGCTAGTAGGACTAGCGGGGGGCCTCAAGAGACCCAGTACTTC

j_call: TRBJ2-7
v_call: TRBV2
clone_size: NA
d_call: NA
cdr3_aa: CASSEETGTYEQYF
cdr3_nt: TGTGCCAGCAGTGAAGAAACTGGTACCTACGAGCAGTACTTC

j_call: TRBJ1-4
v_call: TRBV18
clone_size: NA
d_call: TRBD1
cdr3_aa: CASSPDRAEKLFF
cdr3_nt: TGTGCCAGCTCACCGGACAGGGCGGAAAAACTGTTTTTT

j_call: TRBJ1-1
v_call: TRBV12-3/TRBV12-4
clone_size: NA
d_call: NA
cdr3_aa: CASSHWTGETFF
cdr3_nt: TGTGCCAGCAGTCATTGGACCGGTGAAACTTTCTTT

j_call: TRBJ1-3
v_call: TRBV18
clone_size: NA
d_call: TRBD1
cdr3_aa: CASSPNRGLGGNTIYF
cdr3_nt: TGTGCCAGCTCACCCAACAGGGGATTGGGTGGAAACACCATATATTTT

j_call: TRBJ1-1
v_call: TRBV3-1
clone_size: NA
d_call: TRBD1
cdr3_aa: CASRTGDRMNTEAFF
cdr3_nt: TGTGCCAGCCGAACAGGGGACCGGATGAACACTGAAGCTTTCTTT

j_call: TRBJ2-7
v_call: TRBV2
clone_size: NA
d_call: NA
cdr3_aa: CASSDRPPTYEQYF
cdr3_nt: TGTGCCAGCAGTGACAGGCCTCCTACCTACGAGCAGTACTTC

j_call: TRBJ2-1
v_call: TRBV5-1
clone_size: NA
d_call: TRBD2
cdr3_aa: CASQTSGGAYNEQFF
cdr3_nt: TGCGCCAGCCAGACTAGCGGAGGGGCCTACAATGAGCAGTTCTTC

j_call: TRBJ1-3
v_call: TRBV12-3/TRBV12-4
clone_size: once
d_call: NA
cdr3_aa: CASSRIGTIYF
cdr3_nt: TGTGCCAGCAGCCGGATAGGGACCATATATTTT

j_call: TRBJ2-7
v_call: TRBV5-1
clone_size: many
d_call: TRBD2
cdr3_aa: CASSSGTSGPAQQYF
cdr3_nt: TGCGCCAGCAGCTCCGGGACTAGCGGCCCCGCCCAGCAGTACTTC

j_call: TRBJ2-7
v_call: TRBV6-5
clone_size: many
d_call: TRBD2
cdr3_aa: CASSSGTSRVEQYF
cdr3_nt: TGTGCCAGCTCATCCGGGACTAGTCGGGTCGAGCAGTACTTC

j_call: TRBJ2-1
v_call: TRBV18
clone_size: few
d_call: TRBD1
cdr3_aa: CASSLVQGAGNEQFF
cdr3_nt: TGTGCCAGCTCACTAGTCCAGGGGGCTGGCAATGAGCAGTTCTTC

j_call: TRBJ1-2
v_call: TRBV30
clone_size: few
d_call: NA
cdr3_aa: CAWSVRPGGYTF
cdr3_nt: TGTGCCTGGAGTGTACGTCCTGGTGGCTACACCTTC